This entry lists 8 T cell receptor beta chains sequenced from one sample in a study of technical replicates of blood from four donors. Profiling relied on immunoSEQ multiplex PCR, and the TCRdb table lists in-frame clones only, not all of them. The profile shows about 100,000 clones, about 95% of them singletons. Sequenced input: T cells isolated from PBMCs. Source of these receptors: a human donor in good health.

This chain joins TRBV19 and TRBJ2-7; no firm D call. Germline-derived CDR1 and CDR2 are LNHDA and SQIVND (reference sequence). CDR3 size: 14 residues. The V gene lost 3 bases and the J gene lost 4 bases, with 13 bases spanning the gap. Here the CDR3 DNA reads TGTGCCAGTAGTATTGGTCTAGTAGGATACGAGCAGTACTTC. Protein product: CASSIGLVGYEQYF. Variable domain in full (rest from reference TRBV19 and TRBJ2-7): DGGITQSPKYLFRKEGQNVTLSCEQNLNHDAMYWYRQDPGQGLRLIYYSQIVNDFQKGDIAEGYSVSREKKESFPLTVTSAQKNPTAFYLCASSIGLVGYEQYFGPGTRLTVT.

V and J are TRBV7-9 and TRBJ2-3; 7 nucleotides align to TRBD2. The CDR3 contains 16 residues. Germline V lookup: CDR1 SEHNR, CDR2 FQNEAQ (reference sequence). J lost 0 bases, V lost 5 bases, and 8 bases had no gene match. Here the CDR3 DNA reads TGTGCCAGCAGCGTATTCGGGAGGCCTAGCACAGATACGCAGTATTTT. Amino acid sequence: CASSVFGRPSTDTQYF.

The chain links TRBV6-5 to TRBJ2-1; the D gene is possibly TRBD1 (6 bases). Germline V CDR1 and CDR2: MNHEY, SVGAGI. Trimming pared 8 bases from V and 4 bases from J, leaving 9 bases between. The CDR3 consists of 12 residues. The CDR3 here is CASGGHYNEQFF. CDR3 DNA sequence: TGTGCCAGCGGGGGCCATTACAATGAGCAGTTCTTC.

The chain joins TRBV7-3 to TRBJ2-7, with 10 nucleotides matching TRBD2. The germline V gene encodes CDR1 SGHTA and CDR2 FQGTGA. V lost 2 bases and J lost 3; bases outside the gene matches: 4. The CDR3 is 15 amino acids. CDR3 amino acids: CASSLAGTSDYEQYF. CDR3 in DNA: TGTGCCAGCAGCTTAGCCGGGACTAGCGACTACGAGCAGTACTTC.

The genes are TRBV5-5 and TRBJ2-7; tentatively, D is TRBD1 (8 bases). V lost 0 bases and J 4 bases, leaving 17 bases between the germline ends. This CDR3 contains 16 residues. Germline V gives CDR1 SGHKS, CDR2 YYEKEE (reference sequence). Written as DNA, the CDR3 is TGTGCCAGCAGCTTGGAGGGGAACAGGGGGGGTTACGAGCAGTACTTC. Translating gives CASSLEGNRGGYEQYF.

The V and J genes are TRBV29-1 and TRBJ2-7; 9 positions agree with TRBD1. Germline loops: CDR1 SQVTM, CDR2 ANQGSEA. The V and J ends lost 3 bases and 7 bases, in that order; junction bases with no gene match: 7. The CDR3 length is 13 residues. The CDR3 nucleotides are TGCAGCGTTGAGGACAGGGGAGGCTGGGAGCAGTACTTC. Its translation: CSVEDRGGWEQYF.

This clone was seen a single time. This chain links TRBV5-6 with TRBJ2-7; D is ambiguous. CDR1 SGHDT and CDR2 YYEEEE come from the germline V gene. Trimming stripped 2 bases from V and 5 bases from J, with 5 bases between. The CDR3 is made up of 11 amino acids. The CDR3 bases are TGTGCCAGCAGCTTTGGCCACGAGCAGTACTTC. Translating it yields CASSFGHEQYF.

The CDR3 spells CASSLVSEQETQYF. Written as DNA, the CDR3 is TGTGCCAGCAGCTTAGTGTCAGAACAAGAGACCCAGTACTTC. The chain uses TRBV7-9 and TRBJ2-5, with D hard to call. Germline CDR1 SEHNR, CDR2 FQNEAQ (reference sequence). The CDR3 extends over 14 amino acids. V lost 1 base to trimming and J lost 2 bases, with 8 bases between them. Drawing the rest from reference TRBV7-9 and TRBJ2-5, the complete variable domain is DTGVSQNPRHKITKRGQNVTFRCDPISEHNRLYWYRQTLGQGPEFLTYFQNEAQLEKSRLLSDRFSAERPKGSFSTLEIQRTEQGDSAMYLCASSLVSEQETQYFGPGTRLLVL.